This entry features one T cell receptor (beta chain) sequence. What it binds is unknown. The data derive from a study of Ad26.COV2.S vaccination and SARS-CoV-2 variants. Background on the study: By the intramuscular route, Ad26.COV2.S was given once, or twice 56 days apart. General study results and limits: Reported post-vaccination CD8+ and CD4+ T cell responses to spike showed substantial breadth. Placebo recipients and vaccine recipients were similar in non-spike TCR breadth.

The CDR3 contains 15 residues. CDR1 is SGHTA and CDR2 is FQGTGA in the germline V gene. The ends were cut back, 5 bases at V and 0 bases at J, with 11 bases in the middle. Treatment indicated: around 19 received Ad26.COV2.S at low or high dose, single or two shots; five or six received placebo; per-sample allocation not given. On day 63 after the first injection, vaccine and placebo recipients gave samples. The table came from immunoSEQ multiplex PCR; TCRdb's copy has only in-frame clones and leaves some out. The data hold approximately 350,000 clones, with about four fifths observed a single time. The sample was peripheral blood, taken in a trial of Ad26.COV2.S vaccine versus placebo. The rearrangement links TRBV7-3 to TRBJ2-1; D is uncertain. This receptor was taken from a person between 18 and 65 years old who received the Ad26.COV2.S COVID-19 vaccine or a placebo. CDR3 sequence reads: CASSQTWSSYNEQFF. In nucleotides, the CDR3 is TGTGCCAGCAGCCAGACCTGGAGCTCCTACAATGAGCAGTTCTTC.